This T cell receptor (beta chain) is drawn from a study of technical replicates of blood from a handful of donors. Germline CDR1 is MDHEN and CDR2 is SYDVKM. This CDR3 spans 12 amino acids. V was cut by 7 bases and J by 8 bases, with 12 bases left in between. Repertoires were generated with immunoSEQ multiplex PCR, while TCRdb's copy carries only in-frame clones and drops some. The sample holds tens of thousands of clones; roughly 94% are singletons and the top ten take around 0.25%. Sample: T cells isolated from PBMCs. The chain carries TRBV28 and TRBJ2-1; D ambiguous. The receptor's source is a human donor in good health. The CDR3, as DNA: TGTGCCAGCAACCAAGCGCGGCATGAGCAGTTCTTC. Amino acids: CASNQARHEQFF.